The text below deals with one T cell receptor (beta chain). This PCR relied on a set of 60 Vbeta primers and 13 Jbeta primers. The table came from immunoSEQ multiplex PCR; TCRdb's copy has only in-frame clones and leaves some out. The sample holds about 200,000 clones. This record belongs to a study of cytomegalovirus exposure and HLA in healthy donors. The V gene end was trimmed by 0 bases and the J gene end by 6 bases; junction bases not matched to a gene: 0. CDR1 is SEHNR, CDR2 FQNEAQ, per germline (reference sequence). CDR3 length equals 14 residues. The V gene is TRBV7-9, the J gene TRBJ1-2; 11 bases fit TRBD1. The sample was PBMCs. The receptor's source is a man aged 30-40 years in good health and CMV-seronegative. The CDR3 here is CASSLAGQGDGYTF. The CDR3 DNA is TGTGCCAGCAGCTTAGCGGGACAGGGGGATGGCTACACCTTC.